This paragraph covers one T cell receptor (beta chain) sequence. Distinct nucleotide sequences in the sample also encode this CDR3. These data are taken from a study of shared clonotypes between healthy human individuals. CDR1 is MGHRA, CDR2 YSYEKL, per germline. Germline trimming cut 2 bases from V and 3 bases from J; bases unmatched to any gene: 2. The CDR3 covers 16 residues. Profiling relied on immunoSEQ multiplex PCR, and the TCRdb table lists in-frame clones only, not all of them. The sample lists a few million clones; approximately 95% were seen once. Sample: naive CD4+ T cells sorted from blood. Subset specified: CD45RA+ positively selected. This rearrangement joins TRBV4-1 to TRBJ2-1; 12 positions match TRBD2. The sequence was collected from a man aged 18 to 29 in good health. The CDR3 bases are TGCGCCAGCAGCCAACCGACTAGCGGGAGCTACAATGAGCAGTTCTTC. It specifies CASSQPTSGSYNEQFF.